This TCR beta chain was obtained from a study of blood T cell repertoires in COVID-19. Study details: Acute-phase and convalescent COVID-19 samples originated in the United States, Italy and Spain. Sample material is recorded as cDNA or gDNA derived from T cells, B-cell-depleted T cells, or PBMCs.

The CDR3 is made up of 13 amino acids. V lost 4 bases, J lost 3 bases, and 10 bases lay in between. The germline gives CDR1 SEHNR, CDR2 FQNEAQ (reference sequence). In the study's own analysis: Reference gene primer amplification gave nucleated cell count estimates. Sequenced by immunoSEQ multiplex PCR; TCRdb stores in-frame clones only, minus some. For V, J and clone size, that table is used; D and trimming come from the DNA. The sample carries 50,000 or so clones, about 77% recorded once. The sample was peripheral blood. The TCR sequence derives from a human donor with active or convalescent COVID-19. The donor label of this sample is uncertain. The rearrangement joins TRBV7-9 to TRBJ2-7; perhaps TRBD2 as D (5 bases). CDR3 DNA sequence: TGTGCCAGCAGCTCCGCGGGTAGCTACGAGCAGTACTTC. This encodes CASSSAGSYEQYF.